This entry describes one TCR beta chain. In TCRdb, the RT-PCR reads were re-called with MiXCR into one record per CDR3 protein. This repertoire shows hundreds of thousands of distinct CDR3 sequences, more than 13% found once; its top ten account for 3.6%. From germline, CDR1 is SGHTA and CDR2 FQGNSA. V shed 1 base and J 4 bases; nucleotides not matched to a gene: 3. The length of the CDR3 is 15 residues. This clonotype was sampled from a female donor in good health, serving as a healthy control. The sequencing sample was made of memory CD4+ T cells from blood. The rearrangement uses TRBV7-2 and TRBJ2-2; 7 positions match TRBD2. The CDR3, as DNA: TGTGCCAGCAGCTTAGTGGCTAGCGGCACCGGGGAGCTGTTTTTT. Its translation is CASSLVASGTGELFF.